This T cell receptor (beta chain) was sequenced for a study of T-cell reconstitution after alpha-beta-depleted transplantation in children. General study results and limits: The origin of alpha-beta T cells about two months after transplant was reportedly several hundred expanded graft clones.

This clonotype showed up many times. Antigen unknown. CDR1 is SEHNR and CDR2 is FQNEAQ in the germline V gene (reference sequence). V lost 3 bases, J lost 3 bases, and 11 bases lay in between. CDR3 length: 15 amino acids. The TCRbeta library incorporated unique molecular identifiers. TCRdb used MiXCR to reprocess the PCR reads, holding one entry per CDR3 protein. Altogether hundreds of thousands of distinct CDR3 sequences are present, around 7.8% being singletons, with the ten largest covering roughly 6%. The sample in question was PBMCs, mostly from graft donor cells, obtained 180 days after TCRalphabeta/CD19-depleted stem cell transplant. The chain has TRBV7-9 and TRBJ2-2; D may be TRBD2 (5 bases). The receptor's source is a male patient aged 5 to 17 who had a stem cell transplant for acute lymphoblastic leukemia, so the T cells may come from the graft donor. CDR3 coding DNA: TGTGCCAGCAGCTTGGAGGTTTTCCACACCGGGGAGCTGTTTTTT. It encodes CASSLEVFHTGELFF.